This TCR beta chain was documented in a study of blood T cell repertoires in COVID-19 (dated by TCRdb to the early 2020s). Regarding the complete study: The collaborator samples originated in the United States, Italy and Spain and spanned the acute and convalescent phases of COVID-19. The material from the prospective study consisted of cDNA or gDNA derived from T cells, B-cell-depleted T cells, or PBMCs. The dataset comprised deeply sampled blood TCRbeta repertoires from subjects exposed to, actively infected with, or recovered from COVID-19. A freely available public database, intended as a resource for researchers studying the immune response to SARS-CoV-2, is where the repertoires were released. Samples were obtained from the ongoing ImmuneRACE study (first 160 participants) and from 1,200 or so subjects provided by 6 global collaborators. A de-identified subject ID, COVID-19 status, age in years and sex were almost always included in the sample metadata. HLA class I and class II types, where available, came from metadata supplied by the sample provider rather than from assay-based typing.

CDR1 and CDR2 were assigned from the germline V gene as MDHEN and SYDVKM. Its CDR3 holds 17 amino acids, cysteine through phenylalanine. CDR3 DNA is the only sequence kept; it has 51 bases, read in frame from the first base. V is trimmed back by 5 bases and J by 5 bases, and the junction contains 13 bases that no gene match accounts for. In regard to this clone: The antigen it recognizes is unknown. No base-level quality is on record; no much larger clone is a single base apart.

Whole blood was collected in K2EDTA tubes by collaborating institutions according to the institutions' own protocols. For TCRbeta analysis, collaborators shipped samples in one of three forms: frozen whole blood, isolated PBMCs, or DNA extracted from either of those sample types. Study-level results and caveats: Clinical and demographic metadata were provided uncurated, with the amount varying by source and participant.

The immunoSEQ Assay, a bias-controlled multiplex PCR, was used to amplify TCRbeta CDR3 regions from genomic DNA. The study's processing was this. Within the assay, amplification of reference gene primers was used to estimate how many nucleated cells each sample contained. To quantify the absolute abundance of each unique TCRbeta CDR3 rearrangement, sequence reads were collapsed and filtered. For each sample, productive Simpson clonality was calculated by taking the square root of Simpson's diversity index across productive rearrangements. TCRdb retrieved this table from immuneACCESS and kept in-frame rearrangements only. Not all clones are present; in checked studies, unresolved V genes account for under half, and no reason is known for the remainder. V and J calls plus clone size are reproduced from that table; the DNA served to infer D and trimming. Counted in this sample were fewer than 200,000 clones; around two thirds of them appeared once. 2.5% to 3% of the sample lies in the top ten.

Recombination linked TRBV28 to TRBJ2-3; the junction holds 10 bases that match TRBD2. This receptor was obtained from a woman of 80 years or more with acute or convalescent COVID-19. The specimen was peripheral blood. The CDR3 reads CASSLQLAGSGGDTQYF. The DNA sequence follows: TGTGCCAGCAGTCTACAACTAGCGGGAAGCGGAGGAGATACGCAGTATTTT.